The next 17 T cell receptor beta chains were all read from a single sample in a study of blood T cell repertoires in COVID-19. Profiling relied on immunoSEQ multiplex PCR, and the TCRdb table lists in-frame clones only, not all of them. The sample has under 250,000 clones, 75% to 85% seen once. Sequences were obtained from peripheral blood. The receptors shown here come from a middle-aged man with active or convalescent COVID-19.

This clone has only a few counts. This sequence joins TRBV18 and TRBJ1-4; 7 nucleotides line up with TRBD1. With V trimmed by 8 bases and J by 7 bases, 7 bases remained unmatched. CDR1 and CDR2 (germline): KGHSH, LQKENI. The CDR3 has 13 residues. The CDR3 is CASLQGYGEKLFF. CDR3 DNA sequence: TGTGCCAGCCTACAGGGGTACGGTGAAAAACTGTTTTTT.

Details on this clone: Other nucleotide sequences from this sample produce the same CDR3. V and J are TRBV5-1 and TRBJ2-5; D is uncertain. The CDR3 loop spans 14 amino acids. Germline CDR1 SGHRS, CDR2 YFSETQ. V was shortened by 1 base and J by 0 bases, with 7 bases between the two germline ends. Here the CDR3 DNA reads TGCGCCAGCAGCTTGAGGCGGAACCAAGAGACCCAGTACTTC. This sequence encodes CASSLRRNQETQYF.

This clone was counted between two and nine times. V usage is TRBV18 and J usage is TRBJ1-1; 7 positions agree with TRBD1. CDR1 is KGHSH, CDR2 LQKENI, per germline. CDR3 length equals 13 residues. Trimming removed 6 bases from V and 8 bases from J; junction bases left unmatched: 9. CDR3 protein: CASSPGQTTEAFF. The CDR3, as DNA: TGTGCCAGCTCCCCGGGACAGACCACGGAAGCTTTCTTT.

This chain uses TRBV2 with TRBJ1-1; possibly TRBD1 for D (5 bases). CDR1 is SNHLY, CDR2 FYNNEI, per germline. The CDR3 loop spans 14 amino acids. Trimming removed 6 bases from V and 0 bases from J, with 11 bases in between. The CDR3 DNA sequence: TGTGCCAGCAGGGCAGGGTTTCTGAACACTGAAGCTTTCTTT. Protein product: CASRAGFLNTEAFF.

This clone was seen only once. This rearrangement joins TRBV27 to TRBJ2-7; D might be TRBD1 (6 bases). The length of the CDR3 is 15 residues. V dropped 0 bases and J dropped 2 bases, with 11 bases sitting between them. Germline CDR1 MNHEY, CDR2 SMNVEV (reference sequence). Written as DNA, the CDR3 is TGTGCCAGCAGTTTATCGGACAGCCTTCCCTACGAGCAGTACTTC. It encodes CASSLSDSLPYEQYF.

The rearrangement uses TRBV28 and TRBJ2-5, with 13 bases lining up with TRBD2. The ends lost 3 bases at V and 2 bases at J; junction bases unmatched: 18. Germline CDR1 MDHEN, CDR2 SYDVKM. CDR3 length: 21 residues. For the CDR3, the DNA is TGTGCCAGCAGTTTTCCTTCCGAAGGACTAGCGGGAGAAGCCGGACAAGAGACCCAGTACTTC. Its protein is CASSFPSEGLAGEAGQETQYF.

The genes are TRBV5-3 and TRBJ2-7; 10 bases line up with TRBD1. TRBV5-3 falls under the ORF class, with uncertain function. The ends lost 4 bases at V and 6 bases at J; junction bases unmatched: 10. This CDR3 comprises 15 residues. CDR3 protein: CARSPGDRGFSEQYF. CDR3 sequence (DNA): TGTGCCAGAAGCCCGGGGGACAGGGGTTTCTCCGAGCAGTACTTC.

The chain carries TRBV5-1 and TRBJ2-1; 10 bases are a match to TRBD1. J gave up 4 bases and V 0 bases, and 4 bases lay outside the gene matches. Per the germline V gene, CDR1 is SGHRS and CDR2 is YFSETQ. CDR3 length: 16 residues. CDR3 region: CASSLGQGAVYNEQFF. CDR3 nucleotide sequence: TGCGCCAGCAGCTTGGGACAGGGGGCGGTGTACAATGAGCAGTTCTTC.

This chain uses TRBV7-3 with TRBJ1-1, with 7 bases that match TRBD1. J was trimmed by 4 bases and V by 6 bases; bases with no gene match: 5. CDR3 size: 13 residues. The germline CDR1 and CDR2 sequences are SGHTA and FQGTGA. The CDR3 DNA is TGTGCCAGCAGTAACAGGGGCGGCACTGAAGCTTTCTTT. Protein: CASSNRGGTEAFF. Full variable domain (remainder filled in from reference TRBV7-3 and TRBJ1-1): GAGVSQTPSNKVTEKGKYVELRCDPISGHTALYWYRQSLGQGPEFLIYFQGTGAADDSGLPNDRFFAVRPEGSVSTLKIQRTERGDSAVYLCASSNRGGTEAFFGQGTRLTVV.

Regarding this clone: Compared with germline, one end of the junction differs, possibly owing to a read error. The chain is built from TRBV6-2 or TRBV6-3 and TRBJ2-5; 7 bases fit TRBD2. Germline lookup yields CDR1 MNHEY and CDR2 SVGEGT. This CDR3 is built from 13 residues. CDR3 coding DNA: TGTGCCAGCAGTTACTCTTCAAGCGGGACTCTTAACTTC. This codes for CASSYSSSGTLNF.

This clone has only a few counts. The chain joins TRBV15 to TRBJ2-3, with no clear D. V lost 4 bases to trimming and J lost 5 bases, with 10 bases between them. The CDR3 runs to 13 residues. Germline CDR1 reads LNHNV; CDR2 reads YYDKDF (reference sequence). The CDR3: CATSTQLRDTQYF. The CDR3 bases are TGTGCCACCAGCACCCAATTGAGAGATACGCAGTATTTT.

This chain uses TRBV19 with TRBJ1-5, with 8 nucleotides matching TRBD1. After removal of 6 bases from V and 0 bases from J, the junction contained 10 bases not matched to a gene. This CDR3 is built from 17 residues. Germline V gene lookup returns CDR1 LNHDA and CDR2 SQIVND (reference sequence). The CDR3 DNA reads TGTGCCAGTAGCCTAGGCCCGGACAGGGATAGCAATCAGCCCCAGCATTTT. Translation: CASSLGPDRDSNQPQHF.

The CDR3 loop is CASSHRLGVNSPLHF. The CDR3 nucleotides are TGTGCCAGCAGCCACCGCTTAGGGGTTAATTCACCCCTCCACTTT. The chain uses TRBV28 and TRBJ1-6; the D gene is possibly TRBD1 (5 bases). The CDR3 extends over 15 amino acids. The germline V gene encodes CDR1 MDHEN and CDR2 SYDVKM. With 6 bases removed from V and 6 bases from J, the gap between germline ends came to 15 bases.

This clone was seen once. The chain joins TRBV6-5 to TRBJ1-6; 7 bases are a match to TRBD1. Looked up from germline, CDR1 is MNHEY and CDR2 is SVGAGI. Trimming took 4 bases from V and 6 from J; bases not matched to a gene: 9. CDR3 length: 16 residues. CDR3 in DNA: TGTGCCAGCAGTTTGACACGGACAGGTGGTAATTCACCCCTCCACTTT. Translated, it gives CASSLTRTGGNSPLHF.

J is TRBJ2-1 and V is TRBV19; 7 bases line up with TRBD2. The J segment lost 7 bases and the V segment lost 8 bases, leaving 8 bases of the junction unmatched. Per the germline V gene, CDR1 is LNHDA and CDR2 is SQIVND (reference sequence). This CDR3 spans 13 amino acids. CDR3: CASQNWGGNEQFF. The CDR3 region has the DNA TGTGCCAGTCAGAATTGGGGGGGTAATGAGCAGTTCTTC.

The chain recombines TRBV5-5 with TRBJ2-7, with D unresolved. Germline loops: CDR1 SGHKS, CDR2 YYEKEE (reference sequence). The CDR3 extends over 14 amino acids. V lost 4 bases, J lost 4 bases, and 15 bases lay in between. The CDR3: CASSGPRIEYEQYF. As DNA, the CDR3 is TGTGCCAGCAGCGGTCCCAGGATAGAGTACGAGCAGTACTTC.

The chain joins TRBV29-1 to TRBJ2-1, with D maybe TRBD2 (5 bases). Looked up from germline, CDR1 is SQVTM and CDR2 is ANQGSEA. The CDR3 runs to 11 residues. V lost 6 bases and J lost 8, with 11 bases in between. CDR3 sequence reads: CSVGSGDEQFF. In DNA, the CDR3 is TGCAGCGTAGGCTCCGGGGATGAGCAGTTCTTC.